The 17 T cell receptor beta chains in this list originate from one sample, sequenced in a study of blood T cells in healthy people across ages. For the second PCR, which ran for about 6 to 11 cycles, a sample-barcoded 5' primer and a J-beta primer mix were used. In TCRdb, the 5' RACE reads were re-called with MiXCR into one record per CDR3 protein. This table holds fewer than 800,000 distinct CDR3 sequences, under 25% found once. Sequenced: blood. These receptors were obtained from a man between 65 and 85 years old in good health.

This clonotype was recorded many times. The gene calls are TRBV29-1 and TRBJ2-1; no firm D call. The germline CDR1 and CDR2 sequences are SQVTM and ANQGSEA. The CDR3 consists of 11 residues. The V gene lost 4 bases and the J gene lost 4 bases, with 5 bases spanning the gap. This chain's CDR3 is CSVAGYNEQFF. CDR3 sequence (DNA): TGCAGCGTTGCAGGATACAATGAGCAGTTCTTC.

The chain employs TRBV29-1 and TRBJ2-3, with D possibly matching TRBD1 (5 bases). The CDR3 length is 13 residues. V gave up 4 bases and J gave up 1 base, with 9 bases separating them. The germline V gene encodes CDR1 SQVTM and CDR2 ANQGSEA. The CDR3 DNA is TGCAGCGTTGCTCAGGGTCGCACAGATACGCAGTATTTT. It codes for CSVAQGRTDTQYF.

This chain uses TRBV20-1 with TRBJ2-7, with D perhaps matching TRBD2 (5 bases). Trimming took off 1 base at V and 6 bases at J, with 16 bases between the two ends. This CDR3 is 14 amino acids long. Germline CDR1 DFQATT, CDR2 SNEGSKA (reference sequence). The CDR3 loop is CSARVVSAGGEQYF. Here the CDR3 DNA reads TGCAGTGCTAGAGTGGTAAGCGCCGGAGGCGAGCAGTACTTC.

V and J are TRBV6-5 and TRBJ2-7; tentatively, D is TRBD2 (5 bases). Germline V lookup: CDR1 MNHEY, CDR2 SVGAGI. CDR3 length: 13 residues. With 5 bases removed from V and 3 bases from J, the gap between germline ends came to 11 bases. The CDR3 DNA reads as TGTGCCAGCAGTCCACGAGAGGGCTACGAGCAGTACTTC. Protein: CASSPREGYEQYF.

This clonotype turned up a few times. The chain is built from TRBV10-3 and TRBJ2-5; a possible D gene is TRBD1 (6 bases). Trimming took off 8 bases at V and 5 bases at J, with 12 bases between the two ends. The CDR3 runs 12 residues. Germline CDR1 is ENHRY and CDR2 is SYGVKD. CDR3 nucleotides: TGTGCCATCGGGCAGGGGTCGGAGACCCAGTACTTC. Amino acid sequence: CAIGQGSETQYF.

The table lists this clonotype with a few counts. The CDR3 protein is CASSLSASFDEQFF. In DNA, the CDR3 is TGTGCCAGCAGCTTATCGGCTAGTTTCGATGAGCAGTTCTTC. The rearrangement uses TRBV11-1 and TRBJ2-1, with D uncertain. CDR1 is SGHAT and CDR2 is FQDESV in the germline V gene (reference sequence). The CDR3 totals 14 residues. The V end was cut by 2 bases, the J end by 8 bases, with 13 bases between.

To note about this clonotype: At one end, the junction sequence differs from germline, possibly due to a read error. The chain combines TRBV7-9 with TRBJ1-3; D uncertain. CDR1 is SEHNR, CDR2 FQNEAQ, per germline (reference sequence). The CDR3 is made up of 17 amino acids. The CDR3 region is CASSLEPLLNSGDTIYF. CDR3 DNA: TGTGCCAGCAGCTTAGAACCGCTCCTCAACTCTGGAGACACCATATATTTT.

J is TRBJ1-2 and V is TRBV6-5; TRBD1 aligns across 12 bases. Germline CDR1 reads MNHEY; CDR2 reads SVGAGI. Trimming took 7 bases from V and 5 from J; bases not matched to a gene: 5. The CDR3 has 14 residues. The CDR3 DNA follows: TGTGCCAGCACCGGGACAGGGGGCGTATATGGCTACACCTTC. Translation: CASTGTGGVYGYTF.

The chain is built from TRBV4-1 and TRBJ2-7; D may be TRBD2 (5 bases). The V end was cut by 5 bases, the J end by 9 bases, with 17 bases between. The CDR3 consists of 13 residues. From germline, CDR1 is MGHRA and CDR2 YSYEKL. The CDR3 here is CASSAVEGVGQYF. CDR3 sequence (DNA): TGCGCCAGCAGCGCGGTTGAGGGCGTCGGGCAGTACTTC.

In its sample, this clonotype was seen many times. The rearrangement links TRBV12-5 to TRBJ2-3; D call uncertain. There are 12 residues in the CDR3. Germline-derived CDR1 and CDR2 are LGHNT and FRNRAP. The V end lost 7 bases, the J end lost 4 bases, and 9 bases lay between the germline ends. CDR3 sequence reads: CASATTADTQYF. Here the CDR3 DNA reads TGTGCTAGTGCCACCACGGCAGATACGCAGTATTTT.

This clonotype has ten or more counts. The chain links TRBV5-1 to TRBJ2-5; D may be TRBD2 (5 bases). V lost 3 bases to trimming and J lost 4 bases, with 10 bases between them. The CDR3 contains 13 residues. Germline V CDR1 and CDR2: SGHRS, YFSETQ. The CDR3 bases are TGCGCCAGCAGCTATGTACGGGGAGAGACCCAGTACTTC. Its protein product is CASSYVRGETQYF.

CDR3 in amino acids: CASSHGQGAGSPLHF. CDR3 sequence (DNA): TGTGCCAGCAGCCATGGACAGGGGGCCGGATCACCCCTCCACTTT. This chain links TRBV7-9 with TRBJ1-6, with 11 bases fitting TRBD1. Germline lookup yields CDR1 SEHNR and CDR2 FQNEAQ (reference sequence). V trimming: 5 bases; J trimming: 10 bases; junction bases outside the gene matches: 7. CDR3 length: 15 residues. Full variable domain (missing parts from reference TRBV7-9 and TRBJ1-6): DTGVSQNPRHKITKRGQNVTFRCDPISEHNRLYWYRQTLGQGPEFLTYFQNEAQLEKSRLLSDRFSAERPKGSFSTLEIQRTEQGDSAMYLCASSHGQGAGSPLHFGNGTRLTVT.

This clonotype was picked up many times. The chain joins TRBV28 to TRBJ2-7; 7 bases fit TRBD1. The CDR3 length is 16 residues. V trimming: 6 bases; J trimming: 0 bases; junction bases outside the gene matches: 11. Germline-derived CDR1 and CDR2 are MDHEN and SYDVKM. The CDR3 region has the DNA TGTGCCAGCAGCCCATCCGGGACAGCAAACTCCTACGAGCAGTACTTC. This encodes CASSPSGTANSYEQYF.

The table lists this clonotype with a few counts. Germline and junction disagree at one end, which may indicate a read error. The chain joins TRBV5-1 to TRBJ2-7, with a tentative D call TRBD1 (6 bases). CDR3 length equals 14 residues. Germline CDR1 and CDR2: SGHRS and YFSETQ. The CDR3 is CTSSLDSPSYEQYF. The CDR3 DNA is TGCACCAGCAGCTTGGACAGTCCCTCCTACGAGCAGTACTTC.

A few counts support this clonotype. CDR3 nucleotides: TGCGCCAGCAGCCAAATGGCATACGGGACAGCCTCTGGGGCCAACGTCCTGACTTTC. Encoded protein: CASSQMAYGTASGANVLTF. The V call is TRBV4-1, the J call TRBJ2-6, with TRBD1 identical over 7 bases. V gave up 2 bases and J gave up 0 bases; unmatched junction bases: 10. The CDR3 sequence is 19 residues long. From germline, CDR1 is MGHRA and CDR2 YSYEKL.

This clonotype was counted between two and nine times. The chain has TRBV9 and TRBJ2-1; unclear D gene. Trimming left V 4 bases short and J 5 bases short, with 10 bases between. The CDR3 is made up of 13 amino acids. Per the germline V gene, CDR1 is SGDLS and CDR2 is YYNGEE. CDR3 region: CASSTNPDNEQFF. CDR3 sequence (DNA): TGTGCCAGCAGCACAAACCCCGACAATGAGCAGTTCTTC.

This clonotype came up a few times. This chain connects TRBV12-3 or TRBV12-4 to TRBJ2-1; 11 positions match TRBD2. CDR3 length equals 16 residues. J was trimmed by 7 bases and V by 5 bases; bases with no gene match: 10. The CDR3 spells CASSRWTSGSENEQFF. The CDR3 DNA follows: TGTGCCAGCAGTCGTTGGACTAGCGGGTCGGAAAATGAGCAGTTCTTC.